Only one count was recorded for the clone carrying this T cell receptor beta chain. Antigen specificity is unknown. It may be a read error: a sequence one base away is much more abundant. The data were taken from a study of regulatory T cells in long-lasting Graves disease. General study results and limits: TCR diversity was lower in persistent Graves' patients than in newly diagnosed ones.

TCR beta libraries were built with iRepertoire HTBI primers and Arm-PCR of CDR3 regions. TCRdb re-called the multiplex PCR reads through MiXCR, storing one row per CDR3 protein. The sample shows approximately 440,000 distinct CDR3 sequences, about a sixth of them seen only once. The time point was: newly diagnosed GD, antithyroid drugs for less than 3 months. PBMC-derived RNA was used for the TCR library. The collection involved drawing about 8.2 milliliters of peripheral blood into EDTA tubes. The CDR3 extends over 14 amino acids. The V and J ends lost 4 bases and 2 bases respectively, with 12 bases between them. The same data also went into a second study, on T cells in Graves' hyperthyroidism and ophthalmopathy. That source adds: Progression to ophthalmopathy was predicted a median of 6.5 months early.

This TCR came from a man in his forties with Graves disease. Sequencing was performed on peripheral blood mononuclear cells (PBMCs), taken at new diagnosis, from a patient treated with antithyroid drugs. J is TRBJ2-7 and V is TRBV12-3 or TRBV12-4; no definite D call. The CDR3 DNA reads TGTGCCAGCAGTTCGACATGGGGAACCTACGAGCAGTACTTC. It codes for CASSSTWGTYEQYF.